This is a list of T cell receptor beta chains from one sample in a study of T cells in tumors after PD-1 blockade. Sequencing was performed with immunoSEQ multiplex PCR; in TCRdb, only in-frame clones are kept and a portion is missing. The sample yields 60,000 to 65,000 clones, 74% seen once. The material sequenced was PBMCs, taken after anti-PD-1 treatment. The receptors originated from a human donor with basal cell carcinoma. Both conserved end residues are part of each CDR3. The D gene is left open where the match is weak. The listing skips clone size in some rows; elsewhere it reads once, few, many or a size class.

CASSRQGADTQYF | TGCGCCAGCAGCCGACAGGGGGCCGATACGCAGTATTTT | TRBD1 | TRBV5-1 | . | TRBJ2-3 | 13
CASSSTGANTGELFF | TGTGCCAGCAGCTCGACAGGGGCCAACACCGGGGAGCTGTTTTTT | TRBD1 | TRBV5-5 | few | TRBJ2-2 | 15
CASSRRETQYF | TGTGCCAGCAGCCGAAGAGAGACCCAGTACTTC | . | TRBV5-6 | . | TRBJ2-5 | 11
CASSLDDYYGYTF | TGCGCCAGCAGCTTGGATGATTACTATGGCTACACCTTC | . | TRBV5-1 | . | TRBJ1-2 | 13
CAISESGDGNQPQHF | TGTGCCATCAGTGAGTCTGGGGACGGCAATCAGCCCCAGCATTTT | . | TRBV10-3 | . | TRBJ1-5 | 15
CASSSQPDSYNEQFF | TGTGCCAGCAGCTCCCAGCCGGACTCCTACAATGAGCAGTTCTTC | . | TRBV5-4 | once | TRBJ2-1 | 15
CASSLRHSTDTQYF | TGTGCCAGCAGCCTAAGACACAGCACAGATACGCAGTATTTT | . | TRBV7-2 | . | TRBJ2-3 | 14
CASSQVLTWGQANTGELFF | TGTGCCAGCAGCCAAGTCCTCACGTGGGGTCAAGCGAACACCGGGGAGCTGTTTTTT | . | TRBV3-1/TRBV3-2 | . | TRBJ2-2 | 19
CASIKNGGYGYTF | TGTGCCAGCATAAAGAATGGGGGGTATGGCTACACCTTC | . | TRBV6-5 | . | TRBJ1-2 | 13
CAASPRPSYEQYF | TGTGCCGCCAGCCCCAGGCCCTCCTACGAGCAGTACTTC | . | TRBV15 | . | TRBJ2-7 | 13
CASSLGLAGNNEQFF | TGCGCCAGCAGCTTGGGACTAGCGGGGAACAATGAGCAGTTCTTC | TRBD2 | TRBV5-1 | . | TRBJ2-1 | 15
CASSLLTGQGMGGYTF | TGTGCCAGCAGCCTCCTAACGGGACAGGGGATGGGTGGCTACACCTTC | TRBD1 | TRBV5-6 | . | TRBJ1-2 | 16
CASSERGVNTEAFF | TGTGCCAGCAGTGAGAGGGGGGTGAACACTGAAGCTTTCTTT | . | TRBV6-4 | . | TRBJ1-1 | 14
CSVTQPNTEAFF | TGCAGCGTTACCCAGCCGAACACTGAAGCTTTCTTT | . | TRBV29-1 | once | TRBJ1-1 | 12
CASSEGQARSPLHF | TGTGCCAGCAGTGAAGGACAGGCCAGGTCACCCCTCCACTTT | . | TRBV2 | few | TRBJ1-6 | 14
CASSVGLTYEQYF | TGTGCCAGCTCAGTAGGACTGACCTACGAGCAGTACTTC | . | TRBV18 | once | TRBJ2-7 | 13
CASSVSSGKTQYF | TGTGCCAGCAGCGTGTCTAGCGGAAAGACCCAGTACTTC | TRBD2 | TRBV9 | . | TRBJ2-5 | 13
CSVEASWTRETQYF | TGCAGCGTTGAAGCCTCTTGGACACGGGAGACCCAGTACTTC | . | TRBV29-1 | . | TRBJ2-5 | 14
CASSYSATGGYEQYF | TGTGCCAGCAGTTATTCAGCGACAGGGGGTTACGAGCAGTACTTC | TRBD1 | TRBV6-5 | once | TRBJ2-7 | 15
CASSFGAGSYNEQFF | TGTGCCAGCAGCTTCGGGGCGGGCTCCTACAATGAGCAGTTCTTC | . | TRBV11-1 | . | TRBJ2-1 | 15
CASSPSGGTYTGELFF | TGTGCCAGCAGCCCTAGCGGGGGAACCTACACCGGGGAGCTGTTTTTT | TRBD2 | TRBV5-4 | . | TRBJ2-2 | 16
CASSWTYYEQYF | TGTGCCAGCAGCTGGACATACTACGAGCAGTACTTC | . | TRBV2 | few | TRBJ2-7 | 12
CASSTRTGNYPSTNEKLFF | TGTGCCAGCAGTACCCGGACAGGGAATTACCCTTCAACTAATGAAAAACTGTTTTTT | TRBD1 | TRBV2 | . | TRBJ1-4 | 19
CASSGDPGGGGEAFF | TGCGCCAGCAGCGGGGACCCAGGGGGCGGGGGTGAAGCTTTCTTT | TRBD1 | TRBV5-1 | . | TRBJ1-1 | 15
CASSGGHWNTEAFF | TGCGCCAGCAGTGGGGGACACTGGAACACTGAAGCCTTCTTT | . | TRBV23-1 | . | TRBJ1-1 | 14
CASSPRLGTSYEQYF | TGTGCCAGCAGCCCTAGACTGGGCACGAGCTACGAGCAGTACTTC | . | TRBV3-1/TRBV3-2 | few | TRBJ2-7 | 15
CASSFQVAGGRSDTQYF | TGTGCCAGCAGCTTCCAAGTGGCGGGGGGGAGGTCAGATACGCAGTATTTT | TRBD2 | TRBV27 | once | TRBJ2-3 | 17
CASSIYGTDTQYF | TGTGCCAGTAGTATCTACGGCACAGATACGCAGTATTTT | . | TRBV19 | . | TRBJ2-3 | 13
CATSGRGRGEETQYF | TGTGCCACCAGTGGCAGGGGACGGGGGGAAGAGACCCAGTACTTC | . | TRBV24-1 | . | TRBJ2-5 | 15
CASSVASTGNTIYF | TGTGCCAGCAGCGTAGCAAGTACTGGAAACACCATATATTTT | . | TRBV9 | . | TRBJ1-3 | 14
CASSLAIKQGNYGYTF | TGTGCCAGCAGCTTGGCGATTAAACAGGGGAACTATGGCTACACCTTC | TRBD1 | TRBV5-4 | . | TRBJ1-2 | 16
CASSQNGGGYGYTF | TGTGCCAGCAGCCAGAACGGGGGGGGCTATGGCTACACCTTC | . | TRBV3-1/TRBV3-2 | . | TRBJ1-2 | 14
CASSLSRGIYGYTF | TGTGCCAGCAGTTTATCCAGGGGTATCTATGGCTACACCTTC | . | TRBV6-5 | . | TRBJ1-2 | 14